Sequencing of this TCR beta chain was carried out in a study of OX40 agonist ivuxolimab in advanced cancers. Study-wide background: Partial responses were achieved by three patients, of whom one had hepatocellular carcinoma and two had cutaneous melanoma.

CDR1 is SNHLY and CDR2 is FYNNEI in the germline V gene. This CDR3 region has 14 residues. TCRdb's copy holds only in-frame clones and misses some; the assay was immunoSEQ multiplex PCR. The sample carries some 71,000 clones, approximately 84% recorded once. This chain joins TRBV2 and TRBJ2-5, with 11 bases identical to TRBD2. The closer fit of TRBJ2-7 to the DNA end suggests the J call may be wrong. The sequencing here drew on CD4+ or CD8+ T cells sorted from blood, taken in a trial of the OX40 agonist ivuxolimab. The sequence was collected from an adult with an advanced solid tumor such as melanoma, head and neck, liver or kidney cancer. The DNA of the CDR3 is TGTGCCAGCGGGGGGACTAGCGGCTCCTACGAGCAGTACTTC. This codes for CASGGTSGSYEQYF.